The TCR beta chain under discussion was sequenced for a study of OX40 agonist ivuxolimab in advanced cancers. The CDR3 length is 13 residues. The V gene's germline CDR1 is WSHSY and CDR2 SAAADI. The V gene lost 3 bases and the J gene lost 8 bases, with 11 bases spanning the gap. The data were produced by immunoSEQ multiplex PCR, yet TCRdb's version contains in-frame clones alone and is incomplete. The repertoire consists of 80,000 to 100,000 clones, with around nine tenths occurring once and the leading ten covering 0.79%. The sequencing here drew on CD4+ or CD8+ T cells sorted from blood, taken in a trial of the OX40 agonist ivuxolimab. This chain uses TRBV10-2 with TRBJ2-1; D is unresolved. This sequence originates from an adult with an advanced solid tumor such as melanoma, head and neck, liver or kidney cancer. CDR3 in amino acids: CASSEPGTDEQFF. The CDR3 nucleotides read TGCGCCAGCAGTGAACCCGGAACGGATGAGCAGTTCTTC.